One and the same sample provided the 12 T cell receptor beta chains below, sequenced in a study of cytomegalovirus exposure and HLA in healthy donors. 60 Vbeta and 13 Jbeta primers were used in PCR. Produced via immunoSEQ multiplex PCR; TCRdb's table is partial and in-frame only. The sample has approximately 180,000 clones, around 82% seen once. Material: PBMCs. These receptors were taken from a man between 18 and 29 years old in good health and CMV-seronegative.

This clone was seen a few times. V gene TRBV9 combines with J gene TRBJ2-1, with D maybe TRBD2 (5 bases). CDR3 length: 17 amino acids. V was shortened by 0 bases and J by 0 bases, with 13 bases between the two germline ends. Germline V gene sequence: CDR1 SGDLS, CDR2 YYNGEE. The chain's CDR3 is CASSVDSSLSSYNEQFF. CDR3 nucleotide sequence: TGTGCCAGCAGCGTAGATTCTAGCCTGAGCTCCTACAATGAGCAGTTCTTC.

This chain connects TRBV7-2 to TRBJ1-1, with D possibly TRBD1 on 6 matching bases. Germline CDR1 SGHTA, CDR2 FQGNSA. The V end lost 1 base, the J end lost 4 bases, and 10 bases lay between the germline ends. This CDR3 region has 14 residues. The CDR3 coding sequence is TGTGCCAGCAGCTTAGATAGGGGGAGCACTGAAGCTTTCTTT. Protein product: CASSLDRGSTEAFF.

V usage is TRBV28 and J usage is TRBJ2-4; 11 nucleotides agree with TRBD2. The trim removed 5 bases at V and 0 bases at J, leaving 6 bases unmatched. Germline V gene sequence: CDR1 MDHEN, CDR2 SYDVKM. The CDR3 extends over 17 amino acids. CDR3: CASSMTSGVLAKNIQYF. CDR3 in DNA: TGTGCCAGCAGTATGACTAGCGGGGTTCTAGCCAAAAACATTCAGTACTTC.

The chain is built from TRBV9 and TRBJ1-2; TRBD1 matches at 9 bases. CDR3 length equals 14 residues. Germline CDR1 is SGDLS and CDR2 is YYNGEE. V lost 3 bases and J lost 6; bases outside the gene matches: 6. The CDR3: CASSATTGGDGYTF. The CDR3 DNA sequence: TGTGCCAGCAGCGCAACTACAGGGGGCGATGGCTACACCTTC.

The chain carries TRBV6-5 and TRBJ2-7; TRBD2 is a possible D gene (6 bases). Trimming removed 10 bases at V and 6 bases at J, with 19 bases between. CDR3 size: 13 residues. The V gene's germline CDR1 is MNHEY and CDR2 SVGAGI. CDR3 protein: CATRRDLDAEQYF. The CDR3 nucleotides read TGTGCCACACGCCGGGACTTGGATGCCGAGCAGTACTTC.

A remark on this clone: The junction differs from germline at one of its ends, possibly a read error. The rearrangement joins TRBV2 to TRBJ1-5; D remains ambiguous. This CDR3 spans 15 amino acids. The germline gives CDR1 SNHLY, CDR2 FYNNEI. CDR3 loop: CASREGGFLNQPQHF. The CDR3 DNA sequence: TGTGCCAGCAGGGAAGGAGGTTTTCTCAATCAGCCCCAGCATTTT.

The chain recombines TRBV18 with TRBJ2-7; TRBD2 is a possible D gene (6 bases). V was clipped by 3 bases and J by 2 bases, with 14 bases between them. This CDR3 is built from 15 residues. Germline V CDR1 and CDR2: KGHSH, LQKENI. The DNA of the CDR3 is TGTGCCAGCTCACCGGGGCCAGGAGGGACCTACGAGCAGTACTTC. The encoded protein is CASSPGPGGTYEQYF.

The J gene is TRBJ2-1, the V gene TRBV6-1; D ambiguous. The CDR3 is made up of 12 amino acids. Trimming took 9 bases from V and 4 from J, leaving 10 bases between them. Germline lookup yields CDR1 MNHNS and CDR2 SASEGT. CDR3 nucleotide sequence: TGTGCCAGTCGGGTATCTTACAATGAGCAGTTCTTC. It yields the protein CASRVSYNEQFF.

V and J are TRBV19 and TRBJ1-5, with 7 bases identical to TRBD1. The V gene end was trimmed by 7 bases and the J gene end by 2 bases; junction bases not matched to a gene: 2. The CDR3 extends over 13 amino acids. CDR1 and CDR2 from the germline V gene are LNHDA and SQIVND (reference sequence). The CDR3 here is CASNGTGNQPQHF. The CDR3 nucleotides read TGTGCCAGTAACGGGACAGGCAATCAGCCCCAGCATTTT.

V usage is TRBV5-1 and J usage is TRBJ2-4; 10 nucleotides align to TRBD1. Germline-derived CDR1 and CDR2 are SGHRS and YFSETQ. The CDR3 is made up of 14 amino acids. Germline trimming cut 4 bases from V and 8 bases from J; bases unmatched to any gene: 6. The CDR3 coding sequence is TGCGCCAGCAGCGCGGGACAGGGGTCTGACATTCAGTACTTC. Protein: CASSAGQGSDIQYF.

This clone occurred once. The chain carries TRBV27 and TRBJ2-7, with D possibly matching TRBD1 (5 bases). The germline V gene encodes CDR1 MNHEY and CDR2 SMNVEV (reference sequence). CDR3 length: 15 amino acids. Trimming pared 1 base from V and 2 bases from J, leaving 12 bases between. CDR3 DNA sequence: TGTGCCAGCAGTTTATATCCAGGGTCAGCCTACGAGCAGTACTTC. Translation gives CASSLYPGSAYEQYF.

V and J are TRBV11-2 and TRBJ2-1; D gene uncertain. The CDR3 covers 15 residues. V lost 0 bases, J lost 8 bases, and 14 bases lay in between. Germline CDR1 SGHAT, CDR2 FQNNGV. The CDR3, as DNA: TGTGCCAGCAGCTTAGATCTCGGTAGCTGGTATGAGCAGTTCTTC. As protein: CASSLDLGSWYEQFF.